Each of the 25 T cell receptor beta chains below was sequenced from the same sample in a study of cytotoxic CD8 clonotypes in ibrutinib-treated CLL. Clones were read by immunoSEQ multiplex PCR, and TCRdb kept only the in-frame ones, dropping some. Of 250,000 to 350,000 clones listed, roughly three quarters are singletons. Sequencing used PBMCs, obtained at disease progression, from a patient treated with ibrutinib. These receptors were obtained from a human donor with chronic lymphocytic leukemia.

V and J are TRBV6-1 and TRBJ1-6, with D unclear. Per germline, CDR1 MNHNS and CDR2 SASEGT. V lost 1 base to trimming and J lost 0 bases, with 4 bases between them. CDR3 length: 15 residues. The CDR3 loop is CASSEGSSYNSPLHF. The CDR3 nucleotides read TGTGCCAGCAGTGAAGGGAGCTCCTATAATTCACCCCTCCACTTT.

This clone was picked up one time. This rearrangement joins TRBV7-8 to TRBJ2-5, with D possibly TRBD1 on 6 matching bases. This CDR3 region has 17 residues. V was cut by 3 bases and J by 5 bases, with 22 bases left in between. In germline, CDR1 is SGHVS, CDR2 FQNEAQ. CDR3 nucleotide sequence: TGTGCCAGCAGCTTCCCCCTTGTGGGGGCGAGGCGGGAGACCCAGTACTTC. Protein sequence: CASSFPLVGARRETQYF.

V is TRBV28 and J is TRBJ2-1; no definite D call. The CDR3 spans 15 residues. Germline V gives CDR1 MDHEN, CDR2 SYDVKM. Between the trimmed V and J ends, which lost 3 bases and 5 bases, there was a span of 14 bases. The CDR3 loop reads CASSFVSPRDNEQFF. CDR3 bases: TGTGCCAGCAGTTTTGTCAGCCCCCGGGACAATGAGCAGTTCTTC.

The genes are TRBV29-1 and TRBJ2-5; 11 bases are shared with TRBD2. J gave up 5 bases and V 4 bases, and 12 bases lay outside the gene matches. Germline assignment: CDR1 SQVTM and CDR2 ANQGSEA. The CDR3 consists of 16 residues. The CDR3 DNA is TGCAGCGTTGGGAGGCTAGCGGGAGGCCGTGGGGAGACCCAGTACTTC. It yields the protein CSVGRLAGGRGETQYF.

This sequence joins TRBV6-4 and TRBJ2-3, with 8 bases that match TRBD1. CDR1 is MRHNA and CDR2 is SNTAGT in the germline V gene. Unmatched junction bases numbered 6, after V lost 2 bases and J lost 5 bases. This CDR3 contains 15 residues. CDR3 in amino acids: CASSDATGAIDTQYF. The CDR3 DNA is TGTGCCAGCAGTGACGCGACAGGGGCGATAGATACGCAGTATTTT.

This rearrangement joins TRBV5-1 to TRBJ2-7; D assignment may be TRBD1 or TRBD2 (7 bases each). CDR1 and CDR2 from the germline V gene are SGHRS and YFSETQ. V dropped 7 bases and J dropped 5 bases, with 19 bases sitting between them. The CDR3 sequence is 14 residues long. The CDR3 sequence: CASRKAQGGHEQYF. For the CDR3, the DNA is TGCGCCAGCCGGAAAGCCCAGGGGGGGCACGAGCAGTACTTC. Looking up the rest from reference TRBV5-1 and TRBJ2-7 gives the full variable domain: KAGVTQTPRYLIKTRGQQVTLSCSPISGHRSVSWYQQTPGQGLQFLFEYFSETQRNKGNFPGRFSGRQFSNSRSEMNVSTLELGDSALYLCASRKAQGGHEQYFGPGTRLTVT.

The chain has TRBV10-3 and TRBJ2-7; weak D call: TRBD1 (6 bases). Trimming removed 3 bases at V and 2 bases at J, with 11 bases between. The length of the CDR3 is 14 residues. Germline values: CDR1 ENHRY, CDR2 SYGVKD. The CDR3 DNA reads TGTGCCATCAGTGATGTAGGGGGAACCTACGAGCAGTACTTC. Protein sequence: CAISDVGGTYEQYF.

The chain couples TRBV7-2 to TRBJ1-5, with TRBD1 matching over 12 bases. CDR1 SGHTA and CDR2 FQGNSA come from the germline V gene. Trimming at V came to 4 bases and at J to 2 bases, leaving 9 bases not matched to a gene. CDR3 length equals 18 residues. The CDR3, as DNA: TGTGCCAGCAGCTCTGGGGGACAGGGGGCCTGGGGCAATCAGCCCCAGCATTTT. Amino acid sequence: CASSSGGQGAWGNQPQHF.

This clone was seen a handful of times. This chain links TRBV19 with TRBJ1-2; D is unresolved. CDR3 size: 11 residues. Germline assignment: CDR1 LNHDA and CDR2 SQIVND (reference sequence). The V gene lost 1 base and the J gene lost 6 bases, with 3 bases spanning the gap. Written as DNA, the CDR3 is TGTGCCAGTAGTATAGGGAATGGCTACACCTTC. Translating gives CASSIGNGYTF.

V is TRBV7-9 and J is TRBJ2-3; D perhaps matches TRBD1 (5 bases). Germline V CDR1 and CDR2: SEHNR, FQNEAQ (reference sequence). The ends were cut back, 1 base at V and 4 bases at J, with 12 bases in the middle. This CDR3 contains 15 residues. The CDR3 loop reads CASSLGTTDADTQYF. The CDR3 DNA reads TGTGCCAGCAGCTTAGGGACAACCGACGCAGATACGCAGTATTTT.

This clone was detected once. V is TRBV29-1 and J is TRBJ1-2; unclear D gene. The CDR3 has 13 amino acids. The V end lost 1 base, the J end lost 3 bases, and 9 bases lay between the germline ends. CDR1 SQVTM and CDR2 ANQGSEA come from the germline V gene. The chain's CDR3 is CSVEASPYYGYTF. In nucleotides, the CDR3 is TGCAGCGTTGAAGCGTCGCCATACTATGGCTACACCTTC.

Only a few counts were recorded for this clone. The rearrangement uses TRBV7-2 and TRBJ2-3; D may be TRBD2 (5 bases). Germline V gene sequence: CDR1 SGHTA, CDR2 FQGNSA. V lost 5 bases to trimming and J lost 4 bases, with 10 bases between them. CDR3 length: 13 amino acids. The chain's CDR3 is CASSRTLADTQYF. The CDR3 DNA is TGTGCCAGCAGCCGGACTCTCGCAGATACGCAGTATTTT.

This clone was seen once. The chain uses TRBV29-1 and TRBJ2-3; D possibly matches TRBD1 or TRBD2 (5 bases each). The ends were cut back, 4 bases at V and 5 bases at J, with 13 bases in the middle. This CDR3 contains 13 residues. Germline CDR1 and CDR2: SQVTM and ANQGSEA. CDR3 coding DNA: TGCAGCGTTGGGGGGTCGGTGTTAGATACGCAGTATTTT. Encoded protein: CSVGGSVLDTQYF.

The chain couples TRBV11-2 to TRBJ1-2; 8 nucleotides align to TRBD1. The germline CDR1 and CDR2 sequences are SGHAT and FQNNGV. This CDR3 is built from 13 residues. With V trimmed by 3 bases and J by 8 bases, 5 bases remained unmatched. CDR3 sequence: CASSFDRGGGYTF. The CDR3 nucleotides are TGTGCCAGCAGCTTCGACAGGGGTGGAGGCTACACCTTC.

The chain combines TRBV4-3 with TRBJ2-1; D possibly corresponds to TRBD1 (6 bases). The V and J ends lost 1 base and 7 bases respectively, with 8 bases between them. Germline V lookup: CDR1 LGHNA, CDR2 YSLEER. This CDR3 is 13 amino acids long. CDR3: CASSQVRGNEQFF. The CDR3 DNA is TGCGCCAGCAGCCAAGTCAGGGGAAATGAGCAGTTCTTC.

V usage is TRBV10-3 and J usage is TRBJ2-7; 8 nucleotides agree with TRBD2. Per germline, CDR1 ENHRY and CDR2 SYGVKD. The CDR3 is 14 amino acids. J was trimmed by 4 bases and V by 7 bases; bases with no gene match: 9. The CDR3 DNA follows: TGTGCCATCAATCCAAGCGGGAGATGGTACGAGCAGTACTTC. Protein: CAINPSGRWYEQYF.

The chain uses TRBV6-6 and TRBJ2-1; D is ambiguous. This CDR3 has 11 amino acids. In germline, CDR1 is MNHNY, CDR2 SVGAGI (reference sequence). Deletions cut 8 bases from V and 12 bases from J, with 14 bases between. CDR3 DNA: TGTGCCAGCTCTCGACTCCTCGGGCAGTTCTTC. This sequence encodes CASSRLLGQFF.

The gene calls are TRBV6-5 and TRBJ2-7; 9 positions match TRBD2. After removal of 2 bases from V and 3 bases from J, the junction contained 5 bases not matched to a gene. The CDR3 totals 15 residues. The germline CDR1 and CDR2 sequences are MNHEY and SVGAGI. As DNA, the CDR3 is TGTGCCAGCAGTTACCAACTAGCGGGTATCTACGAGCAGTACTTC. Translated: CASSYQLAGIYEQYF.

The rearrangement joins TRBV7-8 to TRBJ2-1, with 7 positions matching TRBD2. After removal of 7 bases from V and 8 bases from J, the junction contained 14 bases not matched to a gene. Germline V gives CDR1 SGHVS, CDR2 FQNEAQ. This CDR3 spans 15 amino acids. The CDR3: CASTLAPAGSYEQFF. In DNA form, the CDR3 reads TGTGCCAGCACGCTTGCCCCAGCGGGAAGCTATGAGCAGTTCTTC.

V gene TRBV4-1 combines with J gene TRBJ1-5, with D uncertain. This CDR3 comprises 14 residues. Germline V gene data show CDR1 as MGHRA and CDR2 as YSYEKL. The ends were cut back, 2 bases at V and 6 bases at J, with 11 bases in the middle. The CDR3 sequence: CASSQTPFGQPQHF. The CDR3 DNA reads TGCGCCAGCAGCCAAACTCCATTCGGTCAGCCCCAGCATTTT.

The CDR3 loop is CASSYQTENSPLHF. The CDR3 coding sequence is TGCGCCAGCAGCTATCAGACGGAAAATTCACCCCTCCACTTT. The chain employs TRBV5-1 and TRBJ1-6; D gene ambiguous. Germline lookup yields CDR1 SGHRS and CDR2 YFSETQ. This CDR3 is 14 amino acids long. V lost 3 bases and J lost 7, with 11 bases in between.

This sequence joins TRBV25-1 and TRBJ2-7; D may be TRBD1 (6 bases). Germline V lookup: CDR1 MGHDK, CDR2 SYGVNS. CDR3 length: 13 amino acids. Trimming cost V 5 bases and J 3 bases, with 11 bases left between them. CDR3 in DNA: TGTGCCAGCAGTCAGGGGCTCAGCTACGAGCAGTACTTC. Translating it yields CASSQGLSYEQYF.

The chain couples TRBV25-1 to TRBJ2-6; D is perhaps TRBD2 (6 bases). This CDR3 contains 17 residues. The V and J ends lost 0 bases and 2 bases respectively, with 11 bases between them. CDR1 and CDR2 (germline): MGHDK, SYGVNS. In nucleotides, the CDR3 is TGTGCCAGCAGTGAATACCTGGGAGGTGCTGGGGCCAACGTCCTGACTTTC. Translating gives CASSEYLGGAGANVLTF.

This chain connects TRBV7-9 to TRBJ2-3; D is possibly TRBD2 (5 bases). CDR1 SEHNR and CDR2 FQNEAQ come from the germline V gene (reference sequence). This CDR3 spans 12 amino acids. V was trimmed by 5 bases and J by 6 bases, leaving 9 bases between them. CDR3 bases: TGTGCCAGCAGCCGTAGGAGGGATACGCAGTATTTT. Encoded protein: CASSRRRDTQYF.

DNA of the CDR3: TGTGCCAGCAGGACGACTAGCGGGAGTGGGACCCAGTACTTC. Its translation: CASRTTSGSGTQYF. The rearrangement links TRBV2 to TRBJ2-5; 12 bases agree with TRBD2. CDR1 and CDR2 (germline): SNHLY, FYNNEI. The V gene end was trimmed by 6 bases and the J gene end by 7 bases; junction bases not matched to a gene: 6. The CDR3 has 14 residues.